This T cell receptor beta chain was identified in a study of cytomegalovirus exposure and HLA in healthy donors. The germline V gene encodes CDR1 SGHAT and CDR2 FQNNGV. The length of the CDR3 is 14 residues. The ends were cut back, 6 bases at V and 1 base at J, with 11 bases in the middle. The study ran its PCR with 60 Vbeta and 13 Jbeta primers. Generated by immunoSEQ multiplex PCR, the TCRdb table keeps only in-frame clones and is missing some. The sample lists over 85,000 clones, about four fifths occurring once. Source material: PBMCs. This receptor was identified in a man aged 35-49 years in good health and CMV-seropositive. This chain links TRBV11-2 with TRBJ2-3, with D perhaps TRBD1 (6 bases). The CDR3 region has the DNA TGTGCCAGCAGAGGGGGAGTTGGCACAGATACGCAGTATTTT. As protein: CASRGGVGTDTQYF.